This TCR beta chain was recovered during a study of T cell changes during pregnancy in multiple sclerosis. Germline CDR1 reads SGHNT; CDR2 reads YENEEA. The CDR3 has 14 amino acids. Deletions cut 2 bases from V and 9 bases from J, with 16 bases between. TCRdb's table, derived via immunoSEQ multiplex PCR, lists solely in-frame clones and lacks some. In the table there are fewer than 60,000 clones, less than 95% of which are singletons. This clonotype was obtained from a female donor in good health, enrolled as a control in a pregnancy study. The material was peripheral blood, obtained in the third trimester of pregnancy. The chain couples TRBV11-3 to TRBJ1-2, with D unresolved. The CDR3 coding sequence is TGTGCCAGCAGCTTAAAGGTGCGAGGAGGATGCTACACCTTC. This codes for CASSLKVRGGCYTF.